This paragraph covers one T cell receptor (beta chain) sequence. The entirety of the isolated RNA underwent reverse transcription, so expressed TCRB transcripts were sequenced. The assay was immunoSEQ multiplex PCR, and TCRdb's table has in-frame clones only and misses some. The sample has around 500,000 clones, around 10% seen once. This specimen belongs to a study of beta chain features in type 1 diabetes. The V and J ends lost 4 bases and 3 bases respectively, with 12 bases between them. CDR3 length: 13 amino acids. Germline CDR1 is GTSNPN and CDR2 is SVGIG (reference sequence). This clonotype originated in a woman aged 18-35 years in good health. The source material was naive CD4+ T cells from blood. The chain couples TRBV30 to TRBJ1-1; D is ambiguous. The CDR3 reads CAWNEGGYTEAFF. DNA for the CDR3: TGTGCCTGGAACGAGGGAGGGTACACTGAAGCTTTCTTT.